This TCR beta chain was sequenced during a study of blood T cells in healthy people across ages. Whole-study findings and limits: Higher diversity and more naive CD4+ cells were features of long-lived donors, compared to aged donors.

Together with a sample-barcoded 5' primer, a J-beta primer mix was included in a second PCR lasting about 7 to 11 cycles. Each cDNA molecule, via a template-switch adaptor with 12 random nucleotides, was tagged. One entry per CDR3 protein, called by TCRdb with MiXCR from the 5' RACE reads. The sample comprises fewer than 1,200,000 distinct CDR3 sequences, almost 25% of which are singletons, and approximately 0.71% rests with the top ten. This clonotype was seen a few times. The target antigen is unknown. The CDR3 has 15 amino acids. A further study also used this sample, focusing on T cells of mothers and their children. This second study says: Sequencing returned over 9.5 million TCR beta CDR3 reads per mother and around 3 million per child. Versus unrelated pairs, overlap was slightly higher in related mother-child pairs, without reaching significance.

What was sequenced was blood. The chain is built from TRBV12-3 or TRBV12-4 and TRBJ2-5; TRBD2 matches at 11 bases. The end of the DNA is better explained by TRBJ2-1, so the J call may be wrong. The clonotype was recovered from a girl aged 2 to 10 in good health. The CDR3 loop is CASTPLAGVRNEQFF. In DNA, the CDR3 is TGTGCCAGCACCCCACTAGCGGGAGTGCGCAATGAGCAGTTCTTC.